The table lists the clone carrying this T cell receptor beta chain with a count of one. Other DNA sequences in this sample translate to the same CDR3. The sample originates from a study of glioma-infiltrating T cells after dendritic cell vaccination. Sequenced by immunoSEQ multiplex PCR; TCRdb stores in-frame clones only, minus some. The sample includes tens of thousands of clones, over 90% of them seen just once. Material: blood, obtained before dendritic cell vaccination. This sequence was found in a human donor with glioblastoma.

The CDR3 DNA is TGTGCCAGCAGCTTACAGGTGAACACTGAAGCTTTCTTT. It translates to CASSLQVNTEAFF. The genes are TRBV7-6 and TRBJ1-1; no clear D. Germline assignment: CDR1 SGHVS and CDR2 FNYEAQ. The V and J ends lost 2 bases and 0 bases respectively, with 4 bases between them. The CDR3 sequence is 13 residues long.